Listed here are 16 T cell receptor beta chains from one sample, sequenced in a study of blood T cell repertoires in COVID-19. Measured with immunoSEQ multiplex PCR; TCRdb has only the in-frame clones, and not every one. The repertoire has just over 200,000 clones, 80% of them found once; the top ten carry 4.5% to 7%. Material: peripheral blood. The receptors stem from a woman in her seventies with acute or convalescent COVID-19.

The chain has TRBV29-1 and TRBJ1-1, with D tentatively TRBD1 (6 bases). This CDR3 contains 14 residues. Looked up from germline, CDR1 is SQVTM and CDR2 is ANQGSEA. The germline V and J ends were trimmed by 0 bases and 1 base, with 9 bases remaining between them. This CDR3 reads CSVEEDRSNTEAFF. The CDR3 bases are TGCAGCGTTGAAGAGGACAGATCGAACACTGAAGCTTTCTTT.

The rearrangement uses TRBV10-3 and TRBJ2-7; 8 positions match TRBD2. V lost 2 bases, J lost 3 bases, and 6 bases stayed unmatched. There are 15 residues in the CDR3. The germline V gene encodes CDR1 ENHRY and CDR2 SYGVKD. Here the CDR3 DNA reads TGTGCCATCAGTGAGAACCCGGGAGGGCTCTACGAGCAGTACTTC. This encodes CAISENPGGLYEQYF.

The chain is built from TRBV24-1 and TRBJ2-1; TRBD1 might be the D (6 bases). V was pared by 6 bases and J by 8 bases, with 16 bases between. Germline V gene lookup returns CDR1 KGHDR and CDR2 SFDVKD. The CDR3 is 14 residues long. In DNA, the CDR3 is TGTGCCACCAGTAGCAGGGGCTGGTTCGATGAGCAGTTCTTC. Amino acid sequence: CATSSRGWFDEQFF.

The V and J genes are TRBV28 and TRBJ2-5, with D unresolved. Germline V gene sequence: CDR1 MDHEN, CDR2 SYDVKM. This CDR3 has 11 amino acids. Trimming took 3 bases from V and 3 from J, leaving 2 bases between them. CDR3 sequence: CASSFEETQYF. The CDR3 DNA is TGTGCCAGCAGTTTCGAAGAGACCCAGTACTTC.

The chain links TRBV10-3 to TRBJ2-3; weak D call: TRBD1 (6 bases). CDR1 and CDR2 from the germline V gene are ENHRY and SYGVKD. CDR3 size: 14 residues. The germline V and J ends were trimmed by 7 bases and 0 bases, with 11 bases remaining between them. The CDR3 bases are TGTGCCATCAAGCAGGGGTTTAGCACAGATACGCAGTATTTT. It is translated as CAIKQGFSTDTQYF.

V and J are TRBV27 and TRBJ1-1; possible D gene TRBD1, 5 bases. The CDR3 consists of 15 residues. Trimming removed 3 bases from V and 5 bases from J, with 16 bases in between. Germline loops: CDR1 MNHEY, CDR2 SMNVEV (reference sequence). DNA for the CDR3: TGTGCCAGCAGTTTCCGCCCTTCGGGGGGAACTGAAGCTTTCTTT. Its translation: CASSFRPSGGTEAFF.

The gene calls are TRBV2 and TRBJ2-3; unclear D gene. Germline CDR1 is SNHLY and CDR2 is FYNNEI. The V end lost 0 bases, the J end lost 6 bases, and 10 bases lay between the germline ends. The CDR3 is 14 residues long. DNA for the CDR3: TGTGCCAGCAGTGAAGCGCTCCCGCGGGATACGCAGTATTTT. This codes for CASSEALPRDTQYF.

V usage is TRBV12-2 and J usage is TRBJ2-7; the table's D call, TRBD1, was not checked against the DNA. TRBV12-2 is shown as a pseudogene. The CDR3 length is 17 residues. CDR3 sequence: CASRLGIRYSFSYEQYF. DNA for the CDR3: TGTGCAAGTCGCTTAGGAATTAGGTACAGTTTTTCCTACGAGCAGTACTTC.

The gene calls are TRBV10-2 and TRBJ2-7; D is possibly TRBD1 (6 bases). V was clipped by 7 bases and J by 2 bases, with 12 bases between them. The CDR3 runs 13 residues. The germline V gene encodes CDR1 WSHSY and CDR2 SAAADI. The CDR3 region is CASTRDIPYEQYF. The CDR3 DNA reads TGCGCCAGCACACGGGACATACCCTACGAGCAGTACTTC.

The chain carries TRBV6-5 and TRBJ1-6; 8 bases are shared with TRBD1. The ends lost 2 bases at V and 6 bases at J; junction bases unmatched: 3. The CDR3 totals 15 residues. Looked up from germline, CDR1 is MNHEY and CDR2 is SVGAGI. The CDR3 coding sequence is TGTGCCAGCAGTTACGGGACAGGTTCTAATTCACCCCTCCACTTT. Translated: CASSYGTGSNSPLHF.

This clone was recorded once. The chain carries TRBV5-4 and TRBJ2-5, with 8 bases that match TRBD2. J lost 5 bases, V lost 4 bases, and 7 bases had no gene match. The V gene's germline CDR1 is SGHNT and CDR2 YYREEE (reference sequence). CDR3 length: 14 residues. The CDR3 region is CASSPAGVDETQYF. In nucleotides, the CDR3 is TGTGCCAGCAGCCCAGCGGGAGTAGACGAGACCCAGTACTTC.

The chain employs TRBV2 and TRBJ2-1; 7 bases align to TRBD1. The germline V gene has CDR1 SNHLY and CDR2 FYNNEI. This CDR3 comprises 14 residues. V shed 2 bases, J shed 12 bases, and the junction held 10 bases outside the gene matches. The CDR3: CASSEMALGQTQFF. Here the CDR3 DNA reads TGTGCCAGCAGTGAAATGGCCCTGGGACAGACGCAGTTCTTC.

The chain combines TRBV28 with TRBJ2-3; D is unresolved. Germline CDR1 is MDHEN and CDR2 is SYDVKM. This CDR3 region has 13 residues. Trimming left V 8 bases short and J 2 bases short, with 11 bases between. CDR3 sequence reads: CASLLVNTDTQYF. The CDR3 coding sequence is TGTGCCAGCCTGCTAGTTAACACAGATACGCAGTATTTT.

This chain joins TRBV2 and TRBJ2-2; 11 bases are shared with TRBD2. V shed 5 bases, J shed 4 bases, and the junction held 6 bases outside the gene matches. This CDR3 has 16 amino acids. Germline V gives CDR1 SNHLY, CDR2 FYNNEI. The CDR3 loop is CASSFSGRAGTGELFF. CDR3 coding DNA: TGTGCCAGCAGTTTTAGCGGGAGGGCCGGCACCGGGGAGCTGTTTTTT.

The gene calls are TRBV25-1 and TRBJ1-2; the match to TRBD1 covers 7 bases. There are 16 residues in the CDR3. The V gene end was trimmed by 3 bases and the J gene end by 8 bases; junction bases not matched to a gene: 15. CDR1 is MGHDK and CDR2 is SYGVNS in the germline V gene. CDR3 sequence: CASSDPGTAQARGYTF. The CDR3, as DNA: TGTGCCAGCAGTGATCCCGGGACAGCCCAGGCAAGAGGCTACACCTTC.

The rearrangement joins TRBV6-6 to TRBJ1-4; D is perhaps TRBD1 (5 bases). This CDR3 is 15 amino acids long. The germline gives CDR1 MNHNY, CDR2 SVGAGI (reference sequence). V shed 2 bases and J shed 6 bases, with 13 bases lying between them. The CDR3: CASSYSWGGDEKLFF. The CDR3 DNA follows: TGTGCCAGCAGTTACAGCTGGGGGGGGGATGAAAAACTGTTTTTT.